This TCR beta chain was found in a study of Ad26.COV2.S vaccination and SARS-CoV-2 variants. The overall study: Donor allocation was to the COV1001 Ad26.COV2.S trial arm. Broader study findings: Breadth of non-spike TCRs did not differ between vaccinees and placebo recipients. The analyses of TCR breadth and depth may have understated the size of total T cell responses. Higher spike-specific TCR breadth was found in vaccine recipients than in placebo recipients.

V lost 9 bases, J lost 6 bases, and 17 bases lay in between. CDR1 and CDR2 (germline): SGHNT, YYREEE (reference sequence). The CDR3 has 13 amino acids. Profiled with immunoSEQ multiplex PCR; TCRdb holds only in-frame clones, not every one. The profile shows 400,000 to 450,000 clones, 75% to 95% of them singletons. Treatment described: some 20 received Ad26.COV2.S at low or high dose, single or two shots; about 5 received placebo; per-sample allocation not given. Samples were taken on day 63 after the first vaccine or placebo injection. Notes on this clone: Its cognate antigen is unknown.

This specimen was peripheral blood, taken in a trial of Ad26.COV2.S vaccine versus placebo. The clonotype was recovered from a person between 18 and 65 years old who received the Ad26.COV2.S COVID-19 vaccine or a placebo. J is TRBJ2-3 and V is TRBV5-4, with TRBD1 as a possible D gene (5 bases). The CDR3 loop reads CATPGAFEDTQYF. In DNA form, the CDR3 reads TGTGCCACCCCTGGGGCGTTCGAGGATACGCAGTATTTT.